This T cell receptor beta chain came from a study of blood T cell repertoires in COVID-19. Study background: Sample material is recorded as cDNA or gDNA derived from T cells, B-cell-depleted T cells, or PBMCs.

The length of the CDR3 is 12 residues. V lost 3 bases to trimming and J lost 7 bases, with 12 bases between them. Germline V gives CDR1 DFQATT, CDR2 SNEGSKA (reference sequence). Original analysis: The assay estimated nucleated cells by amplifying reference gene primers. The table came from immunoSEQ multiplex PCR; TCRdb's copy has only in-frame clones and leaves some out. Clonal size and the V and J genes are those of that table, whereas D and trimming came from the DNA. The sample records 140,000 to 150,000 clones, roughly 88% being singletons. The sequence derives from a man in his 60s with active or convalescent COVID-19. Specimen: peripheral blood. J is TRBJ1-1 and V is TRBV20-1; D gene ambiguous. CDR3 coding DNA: TGCAGTGCTAGTTTTCGGGAACTTGAAGCTTTCTTT. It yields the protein CSASFRELEAFF.